Listed here is a single TCR beta chain. This sample is part of a study of blood T cell repertoires in COVID-19. This CDR3 contains 14 residues. Germline assignment: CDR1 SEHNR and CDR2 FQNEAQ (reference sequence). Trimming removed 1 base at V and 0 bases at J, with 6 bases between. Under the authors' procedure: Nucleated cell counts were estimated from reference gene primer amplification. The data were produced by immunoSEQ multiplex PCR, yet TCRdb's version contains in-frame clones alone and is incomplete. The DNA gave D and trimming, while V, J and clone size come from that table. The sample records around 700,000 clones, 75% to 90% being singletons.

The receptor was isolated from a young woman with acute or convalescent COVID-19. The V gene is TRBV7-9, the J gene TRBJ2-5; tentative D call: TRBD2 (5 bases). Sequenced input: peripheral blood. The CDR3 coding sequence is TGTGCCAGCAGCTTAGGCGGGTACCAAGAGACCCAGTACTTC. Translating gives CASSLGGYQETQYF.